A selection of T cell receptor beta chains follows, all from one sample in a study of a mutant IDH1 vaccine in newly diagnosed glioma. The protocol was immunoSEQ multiplex PCR, while the TCRdb copy is restricted to in-frame clones and leaves out a portion. The sample records 40,000 or so clones, roughly 89% being singletons. Specimen: PBMCs, collected from a glioma patient treated with radiotherapy, temozolomide or both. These receptors originate from a man between 18 and 35 years old with glioma. The CDR3 runs from the conserved cysteine through the conserved F or W. D genes are given only for firm matches.

V gene: TRBV10-3
J gene: TRBJ1-2
D gene: NA
CDR3 protein: CAISQGPGDGYTF

V gene: TRBV7-8
J gene: TRBJ1-1
D gene: NA
CDR3 protein: CASSPRQNTEAFF

V gene: TRBV4-2
J gene: TRBJ1-1
D gene: NA
CDR3 protein: CASSQDLGGNTEAFF

V gene: TRBV30
J gene: TRBJ1-3
D gene: TRBD1
CDR3 protein: CAWNTRTGRQLGNTIYF

V gene: TRBV4-3
J gene: TRBJ1-6
D gene: NA
CDR3 protein: CASSQDIQGSPLHF

V gene: TRBV19
J gene: TRBJ2-1
D gene: NA
CDR3 protein: CASSPVAVTYNEQFF

V gene: TRBV28
J gene: TRBJ2-1
D gene: TRBD2
CDR3 protein: CASRLAGGEQFF

V gene: TRBV13
J gene: TRBJ2-7
D gene: TRBD1
CDR3 protein: CASSFRQGGPYEQYF

V gene: TRBV10-3
J gene: TRBJ2-7
D gene: TRBD2
CDR3 protein: CAISVPSGRATHYEQYF

V gene: TRBV7-2
J gene: TRBJ2-7
D gene: NA
CDR3 protein: CASSTPGAGLYEQYF

V gene: TRBV4-2
J gene: TRBJ1-2
D gene: TRBD1
CDR3 protein: CASSHVTSLTGARYGYTF

V gene: TRBV5-1
J gene: TRBJ2-3
D gene: TRBD2
CDR3 protein: CASSSFSGVSTDTQYF

V gene: TRBV4-3
J gene: TRBJ1-4
D gene: NA
CDR3 protein: CASSQDRREKLFF

V gene: TRBV30
J gene: TRBJ1-1
D gene: NA
CDR3 protein: CAWSVGGGSEAFF

V gene: TRBV6-6
J gene: TRBJ1-2
D gene: NA
CDR3 protein: CASVPPEAVVYTF

V gene: TRBV6-6
J gene: TRBJ1-1
D gene: TRBD1
CDR3 protein: CASSYTNTGGGTEAFF

V gene: TRBV6-1
J gene: TRBJ1-2
D gene: NA
CDR3 protein: CASSEHPNGGYGYTF

V gene: TRBV4-3
J gene: TRBJ2-2
D gene: NA
CDR3 protein: CASSQEVAVTGELFF

V gene: TRBV19
J gene: TRBJ1-3
D gene: NA
CDR3 protein: CASRHSSGNTIYF

V gene: TRBV30
J gene: TRBJ2-7
D gene: NA
CDR3 protein: CAWSSGSNREQYF

V gene: TRBV25-1
J gene: TRBJ1-2
D gene: TRBD1
CDR3 protein: CASSTRTGGKNGYTF

V gene: TRBV6-7
J gene: TRBJ1-5
D gene: NA
CDR3 protein: CASSYSEGDGNQPQHF

V gene: TRBV4-3
J gene: TRBJ1-4
D gene: NA
CDR3 protein: CASSQAPHSATNEKLFF

V gene: TRBV19
J gene: TRBJ1-2
D gene: TRBD1
CDR3 protein: CASRGDREHYGYTF

V gene: TRBV4-3
J gene: TRBJ2-7
D gene: NA
CDR3 protein: CASSQVEGVPSYEQYF

V gene: TRBV5-4
J gene: TRBJ1-2
D gene: NA
CDR3 protein: CASSQPRDNGYTF

V gene: TRBV7-8
J gene: TRBJ2-1
D gene: TRBD1
CDR3 protein: CASSSGTGHEQFF

V gene: TRBV9
J gene: TRBJ1-2
D gene: NA
CDR3 protein: CASSVGVEGGYTF

V gene: TRBV6-1
J gene: TRBJ1-2
D gene: NA
CDR3 protein: CASSGGDSFLGYTF

V gene: TRBV30
J gene: TRBJ2-5
D gene: NA
CDR3 protein: CAWSRAGQETQYF

V gene: TRBV2
J gene: TRBJ2-1
D gene: NA
CDR3 protein: CASSPQGRNEQFF

V gene: TRBV29-1
J gene: TRBJ1-1
D gene: NA
CDR3 protein: CSVGGDTLNTEAFF

V gene: TRBV7-9
J gene: TRBJ1-2
D gene: NA
CDR3 protein: CASSQGGRGSGYTF

V gene: TRBV7-2
J gene: TRBJ2-7
D gene: TRBD2
CDR3 protein: CASSRERDHEQYF

V gene: TRBV2
J gene: TRBJ1-2
D gene: NA
CDR3 protein: CASSEEGRADGYTF

V gene: TRBV7-2
J gene: TRBJ1-2
D gene: NA
CDR3 protein: CASSSMTKTHYGYTF

V gene: TRBV27
J gene: TRBJ2-7
D gene: NA
CDR3 protein: CASSWGPEQYF

V gene: TRBV14
J gene: TRBJ1-2
D gene: NA
CDR3 protein: CASSQDREAGYTF

V gene: TRBV19
J gene: TRBJ1-1
D gene: TRBD1
CDR3 protein: CATRTGGTVTEAFF

V gene: TRBV9
J gene: TRBJ1-3
D gene: TRBD1
CDR3 protein: CASSVDSGGTGNTIYF

V gene: TRBV30
J gene: TRBJ2-1
D gene: TRBD1
CDR3 protein: CAWSGDSYNEQFF

V gene: TRBV6-5
J gene: TRBJ2-5
D gene: NA
CDR3 protein: CASSYGVTKETQYF

V gene: TRBV6-7
J gene: TRBJ2-7
D gene: NA
CDR3 protein: CASSPPLGIGSYEQYF

V gene: TRBV5-1
J gene: TRBJ2-3
D gene: NA
CDR3 protein: CASSLELGFTDTQYF

V gene: TRBV25-1
J gene: TRBJ2-1
D gene: TRBD1
CDR3 protein: CASSEYAGQGSNNEQFF

V gene: TRBV4-3
J gene: TRBJ2-5
D gene: NA
CDR3 protein: CASSQDPGSGETQYF

V gene: TRBV4-1
J gene: TRBJ1-1
D gene: NA
CDR3 protein: CASSQWSGRAEAFF

V gene: TRBV5-6
J gene: TRBJ2-3
D gene: TRBD1
CDR3 protein: CASGRQGSTDTQYF

V gene: TRBV5-1
J gene: TRBJ1-1
D gene: NA
CDR3 protein: CASSHGGHSNTEAFF

V gene: TRBV4-3
J gene: TRBJ1-3
D gene: NA
CDR3 protein: CASSLGGNSGNTIYF

V gene: TRBV5-4
J gene: TRBJ2-2
D gene: TRBD2
CDR3 protein: CASSLWGSGVPGGELFF

V gene: TRBV7-9
J gene: TRBJ1-1
D gene: NA
CDR3 protein: CASSLEGDTEAFF

V gene: TRBV18
J gene: TRBJ1-2
D gene: NA
CDR3 protein: CASSPVPPGDYGYTF

V gene: TRBV27
J gene: TRBJ2-2
D gene: NA
CDR3 protein: CASSNVGGELFF

V gene: TRBV5-5
J gene: TRBJ2-7
D gene: NA
CDR3 protein: CASSLNNYEQYF

V gene: TRBV6-6
J gene: TRBJ1-5
D gene: NA
CDR3 protein: CASSYGGGNQPQHF